The 7 T cell receptor beta chains below come from one sample, sequenced in a study of cytotoxic CD8 clonotypes in ibrutinib-treated CLL. Repertoires were generated with immunoSEQ multiplex PCR, while TCRdb's copy carries only in-frame clones and drops some. Of 140,000 or so clones listed, about four fifths are singletons. Sequenced here: PBMCs, sampled after 12 months of ibrutinib treatment. Every receptor here comes from a human donor with chronic lymphocytic leukemia.

The rearrangement uses TRBV7-9 and TRBJ2-3; tentatively, D is TRBD2 (6 bases). The CDR3 spans 16 residues. In germline, CDR1 is SEHNR, CDR2 FQNEAQ (reference sequence). The V and J ends lost 1 base and 2 bases respectively, with 13 bases between them. Here the CDR3 DNA reads TGTGCCAGCAGCTTAGAGACGGGACTGTACACAGATACGCAGTATTTT. Amino acid sequence: CASSLETGLYTDTQYF.

The rearrangement joins TRBV2 to TRBJ2-7; D is possibly TRBD2 (6 bases). This CDR3 has 15 residues. V was trimmed by 2 bases and J by 6 bases, leaving 17 bases between them. CDR1 and CDR2 from the germline V gene are SNHLY and FYNNEI. CDR3 amino acids: CASSERETRLFEQYF. The CDR3 nucleotides are TGTGCCAGCAGTGAACGGGAGACCCGACTGTTCGAGCAGTACTTC.

There are a few counts of this clone. This chain uses TRBV19 with TRBJ2-1; D gene unclear. V was clipped by 4 bases and J by 4 bases, with 8 bases between them. Germline CDR1 and CDR2: LNHDA and SQIVND (reference sequence). The CDR3 runs to 13 residues. In nucleotides, the CDR3 is TGTGCCAGTAGTACTAAAGAATACAATGAGCAGTTCTTC. It codes for CASSTKEYNEQFF.

The CDR3 reads CASSLGPENTEAFF. The DNA for the CDR3 is TGTGCCAGCAGCTTAGGGCCGGAGAACACTGAAGCTTTCTTT. The V gene is TRBV7-2, the J gene TRBJ1-1; D gene unclear. The V end lost 1 base, the J end lost 1 base, and 7 bases lay between the germline ends. The CDR3 is made up of 14 amino acids. CDR1 SGHTA and CDR2 FQGNSA come from the germline V gene. The entire variable domain, with the rest obtained from reference TRBV7-2 and TRBJ1-1, is as follows: GAGVSQSPSNKVTEKGKDVELRCDPISGHTALYWYRQSLGQGLEFLIYFQGNSAPDKSGLPSDRFSAERTGGSVSTLTIQRTQQEDSAVYLCASSLGPENTEAFFGQGTRLTVV.

The gene calls are TRBV10-3 and TRBJ2-1, with D possibly matching TRBD2 (6 bases). The V gene's germline CDR1 is ENHRY and CDR2 SYGVKD. CDR3 length: 15 amino acids. The V and J ends lost 9 bases and 10 bases respectively, with 25 bases between them. CDR3: CAMGGSTLRVYEQFF. In DNA form, the CDR3 reads TGTGCCATGGGGGGATCGACCCTGCGGGTATACGAGCAGTTCTTC.

The rearrangement uses TRBV7-7 and TRBJ2-2, with 8 bases aligning to TRBD1. Losses at the gene ends were 5 bases for V and 4 bases for J; bases not matched to a gene: 9. The germline CDR1 and CDR2 sequences are SSHAT and FNYEAQ (reference sequence). The CDR3 consists of 16 residues. The DNA for the CDR3 is TGTGCCAGCAGCGAGGACAGGGCTTTGGGCACCGGGGAGCTGTTTTTT. It specifies CASSEDRALGTGELFF.

This chain links TRBV7-2 with TRBJ2-3; possible D gene TRBD1, 6 bases. In germline, CDR1 is SGHTA, CDR2 FQGNSA. This CDR3 comprises 15 residues. Trimming cost V 4 bases and J 6 bases, with 17 bases left between them. CDR3: CASSYGDTGSDTQYF. DNA for the CDR3: TGTGCCAGCAGCTATGGGGACACAGGGTCGGATACGCAGTATTTT.